These T cell receptor beta chains were read from a single sample in a study of blood T cell repertoires in COVID-19. Assay: immunoSEQ multiplex PCR; the TCRdb copy retains only in-frame clones and omits some. The table lists 150,000 or so clones, about nine tenths of them singletons. The sample was peripheral blood. These receptors were collected from a man between 60 and 75 years old with acute or convalescent COVID-19. The CDR3 runs from the conserved cysteine through the conserved F or W. Fields, in order: D gene, clone size, J gene, V gene, CDR3 protein, CDR3 DNA. The D gene is left open where the match is weak. Clone sizes are given selectively: once, few, many, or a class where the clone is expanded.

TRBD1	NA	TRBJ1-4	TRBV4-2	CASSQEGGVGEKLFF	TGTGCCAGCAGCCAAGAAGGGGGCGTCGGTGAAAAACTGTTTTTT
TRBD2	once	TRBJ2-3	TRBV2	CASSATSGGADTQYF	TGTGCCAGCAGTGCTACTAGCGGGGGGGCAGATACGCAGTATTTT
NA	NA	TRBJ2-5	TRBV27	CASSPWGLLQETQYF	TGTGCCAGCAGTCCTTGGGGACTGCTCCAAGAGACCCAGTACTTC
NA	NA	TRBJ1-5	TRBV28	CARSSLYPGKGGNQPQHF	TGTGCCCGCAGCTCTCTCTACCCAGGGAAAGGGGGTAATCAGCCCCAGCATTTT
NA	NA	TRBJ2-7	TRBV4-3	CASRRTGDYEQYF	TGCGCCAGCAGAAGAACAGGCGACTACGAGCAGTACTTC
NA	NA	TRBJ1-3	TRBV5-5	CASSLTGGAGNTIYF	TGTGCCAGCAGCTTGACGGGGGGCGCAGGAAACACCATATATTTT
NA	NA	TRBJ1-1	TRBV6-4	CASSERGNTEAFF	TGTGCCAGCAGTGAAAGGGGGAACACTGAAGCTTTCTTT
TRBD2	NA	TRBJ2-3	TRBV9	CASSVGSGGDTDTQYF	TGTGCCAGCAGCGTTGGTAGCGGGGGGGACACAGATACGCAGTATTTT
NA	NA	TRBJ1-2	TRBV21-1	CASSKAAGKYGYTF	TGTGCCAGCAGCAAAGCGGCAGGGAAATATGGCTACACCTTC
NA	NA	TRBJ1-6	TRBV5-4	CASSLIAGSPLHF	TGTGCCAGCAGTTTGATAGCGGGTTCACCCCTCCACTTT
NA	NA	TRBJ1-2	TRBV21-1	CASSRGGDRAPANYGYTF	TGTGCCAGCAGCCGAGGGGGGGACAGGGCCCCGGCTAACTATGGCTACACCTTC
NA	NA	TRBJ1-6	TRBV12-5	CASGLRSQGNSPLHF	TGTGCTAGTGGTTTGAGGAGTCAGGGAAACTCACCCCTCCACTTT
NA	NA	TRBJ2-4	TRBV5-1	CASSLGVAKNIQYF	TGCGCCAGCAGCTTGGGCGTAGCCAAAAACATTCAGTACTTC
TRBD1	NA	TRBJ1-5	TRBV19	CASRLQGSNQPQHF	TGTGCCAGTAGGTTACAGGGGAGCAATCAGCCCCAGCATTTT
TRBD2	NA	TRBJ2-5	TRBV9	CASSIHWGGGETQYF	TGTGCCAGCAGCATCCACTGGGGGGGAGGAGAGACCCAGTACTTC
NA	NA	TRBJ1-1	TRBV5-4	CASSLQGSRNTEAFF	TGTGCCAGCAGCTTGCAGGGGAGTAGGAACACTGAAGCTTTCTTT
NA	NA	TRBJ1-2	TRBV6-6	CASKPTHYGYTF	TGTGCCAGCAAGCCAACCCACTATGGCTACACCTTC
NA	NA	TRBJ2-1	TRBV15	CATSRDRGSSNEQFF	TGTGCCACCAGCAGAGATCGGGGGAGCAGCAATGAGCAGTTCTTC
NA	once	TRBJ1-1	TRBV5-6	CASSLGATEAFF	TGTGCCAGCAGCTTGGGAGCCACTGAAGCTTTCTTT
NA	NA	TRBJ1-1	TRBV2	CASMRVVGGTEAFF	TGTGCCAGCATGCGGGTCGTGGGGGGCACTGAAGCTTTCTTT